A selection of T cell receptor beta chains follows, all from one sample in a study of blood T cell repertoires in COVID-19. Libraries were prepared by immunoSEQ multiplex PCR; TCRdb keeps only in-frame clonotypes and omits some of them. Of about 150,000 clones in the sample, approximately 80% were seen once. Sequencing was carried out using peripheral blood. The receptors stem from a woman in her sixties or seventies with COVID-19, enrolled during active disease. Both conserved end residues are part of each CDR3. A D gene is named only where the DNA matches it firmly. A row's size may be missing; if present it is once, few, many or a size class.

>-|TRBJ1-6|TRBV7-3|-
CASSLGASPNSPLHF
TGTGCCAGCAGCTTAGGGGCCTCACCTAATTCACCCCTCCACTTT
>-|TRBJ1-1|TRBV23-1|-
CASRGHLNTEAFF
TGCGCCAGCAGGGGGCACCTGAACACTGAAGCTTTCTTT
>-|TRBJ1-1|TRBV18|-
CASSGDRKNTEAFF
TGTGCCAGCTCAGGTGACAGGAAAAACACTGAAGCTTTCTTT
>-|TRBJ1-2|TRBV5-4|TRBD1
CASSFVQGDYGYTF
TGTGCCAGCAGCTTCGTACAGGGGGACTATGGCTACACCTTC
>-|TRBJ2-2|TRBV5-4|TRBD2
CASSPISGSGSGELFF
TGTGCCAGCAGCCCAATTAGCGGGAGTGGAAGCGGGGAGCTGTTTTTT
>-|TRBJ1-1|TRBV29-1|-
CSVGPGMNTEAFF
TGCAGCGTTGGTCCAGGGATGAACACTGAAGCTTTCTTT
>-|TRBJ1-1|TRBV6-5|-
CASSYVRTENTEAFF
TGTGCCAGCAGTTATGTGAGGACTGAGAACACTGAAGCTTTCTTT
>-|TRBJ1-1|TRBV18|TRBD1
CASSSPRGQGGATEAFF
TGTGCCAGCTCTTCACCACGGGGTCAGGGGGGTGCCACTGAAGCTTTCTTT
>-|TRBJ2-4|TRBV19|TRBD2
CASSGDIAGGAKNIQYF
TGTGCCAGTAGTGGGGACATAGCGGGAGGAGCCAAAAACATTCAGTACTTC
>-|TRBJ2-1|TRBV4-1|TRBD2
CASSQTTSGAYNEQFF
TGCGCCAGCAGCCAAACCACTAGCGGGGCGTACAATGAGCAGTTCTTC
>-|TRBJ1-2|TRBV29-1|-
CSGRDTNYGYTF
TGCAGCGGACGGGACACCAACTATGGCTACACCTTC
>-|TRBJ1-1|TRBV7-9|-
CASSLGANTEAFF
TGTGCCAGCAGCCTGGGGGCGAACACTGAAGCTTTCTTT
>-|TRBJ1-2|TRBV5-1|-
CASSPGGQGNYGYTF
TGCGCCAGCAGCCCCGGAGGGCAGGGTAACTATGGCTACACCTTC
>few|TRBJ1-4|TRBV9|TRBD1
CASSVRGTGGEKLFF
TGTGCCAGCAGCGTACGCGGGACAGGGGGTGAAAAACTGTTTTTT
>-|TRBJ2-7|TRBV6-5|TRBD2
CASSSGLASAYEQYF
TGTGCCAGCAGCTCGGGACTAGCGTCCGCCTACGAGCAGTACTTC
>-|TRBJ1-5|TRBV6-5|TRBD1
CASSRTGGNQPQHF
TGTGCCAGCAGTCGGACAGGGGGCAATCAGCCCCAGCATTTT
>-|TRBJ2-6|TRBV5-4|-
CASSLAAGANVLTF
TGTGCCAGCAGCTTGGCAGCTGGGGCCAACGTCCTGACTTTC
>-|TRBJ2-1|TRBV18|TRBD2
CASSPTLAGEEQFF
TGTGCCAGCTCACCCACCCTAGCGGGCGAAGAGCAGTTCTTC
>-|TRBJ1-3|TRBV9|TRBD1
CASSADPGQGPGNTIYF
TGTGCCAGCAGCGCAGACCCCGGACAGGGCCCAGGAAACACCATATATTTT
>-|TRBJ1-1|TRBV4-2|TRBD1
CASSYEPTGGLNTEAFF
TGTGCCAGCAGCTACGAGCCTACAGGGGGCTTGAACACTGAAGCTTTCTTT
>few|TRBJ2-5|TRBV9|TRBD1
CASSLDRGQRETQYF
TGTGCCAGCAGCCTCGACAGGGGCCAGAGAGAGACCCAGTACTTC
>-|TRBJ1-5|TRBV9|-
CASSEEGARQPQHF
TGTGCCAGCAGCGAGGAAGGGGCGAGGCAGCCCCAGCATTTT
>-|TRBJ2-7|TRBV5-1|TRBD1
CASQKGTGFNEQYF
TGCGCCAGCCAGAAGGGGACAGGGTTCAACGAGCAGTACTTC
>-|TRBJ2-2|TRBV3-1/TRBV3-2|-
CASKRLTNTGELFF
TGTGCCAGCAAAAGACTAACCAACACCGGGGAGCTGTTTTTT
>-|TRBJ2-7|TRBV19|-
CASGTHEQYF
TGTGCCAGTGGGACACACGAGCAGTACTTC
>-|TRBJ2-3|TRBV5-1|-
CASSLRQVQDTQYF
TGCGCCAGCAGCCTGAGACAGGTCCAAGATACGCAGTATTTT
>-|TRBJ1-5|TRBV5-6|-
CASSRSGQLNQPQHF
TGTGCCAGCAGCCGTTCCGGACAACTCAATCAGCCCCAGCATTTT
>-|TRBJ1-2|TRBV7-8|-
CASSPTVVSYGYTF
TGTGCCAGCAGCCCTACGGTGGTTAGCTATGGCTACACCTTC
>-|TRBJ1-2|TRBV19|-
CASSAQNTGYGYTF
TGTGCCAGTAGTGCCCAAAACACAGGGTATGGCTACACCTTC
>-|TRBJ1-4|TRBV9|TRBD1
CASSAGTGVFEKLFF
TGTGCCAGCAGCGCCGGGACAGGGGTTTTCGAAAAACTGTTTTTT
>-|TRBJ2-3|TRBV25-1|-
CASSESFVKDTQYF
TGTGCCAGCAGTGAGAGCTTTGTAAAGGATACGCAGTATTTT